This T cell receptor (beta chain) is drawn from a study of T cell repertoires in aging, cancer and after chemotherapy. Study-wide context: Repeat sampling of healthy donors over several months to years showed clear clonal overlap. The whole study produced a dataset of some 9 million TCR reads.

TCR beta rearrangements were amplified from peripheral blood genomic DNA. On this clonotype: Its antigen remains unknown.

General study results and limits: Age-matched healthy donors had significantly more diverse, less clonal blood TCR repertoires than untreated cancer patients. Median generation probability rose over the chemotherapy interval in each cancer cohort, suggesting rebound thymic output.

This CDR3 comprises 18 residues. V lost 2 bases and J 1 base, leaving 19 bases between the germline ends. Germline V lookup: CDR1 SGHDT, CDR2 YYEEEE. Rearranged V-D-J TRB sequences were amplified with a mixed TRB-A/B primer pool. TCRdb reprocessed the multiplex PCR reads via MiXCR and lists one record per CDR3 protein. This repertoire shows more than 9,500 distinct CDR3 sequences, roughly 37% found once; its top ten account for approximately 9.9%. What was sequenced was blood. The receptor was derived from a human donor in good health. V gene TRBV5-6 combines with J gene TRBJ1-5, with D perhaps matching TRBD1 (6 bases). The CDR3 is CASSLPGGGQGSNQPQHF. The CDR3 coding sequence is TGTGCCAGCAGCTTACCCGGGGGAGGGCAGGGGAGCAATCAGCCCCAGCATTTT. Variable domain in full (rest from reference TRBV5-6 and TRBJ1-5): DAGVTQSPTHLIKTRGQQVTLRCSPKSGHDTVSWYQQALGQGPQFIFQYYEEEERQRGNFPDRFSGHQFPNYSSELNVNALLLGDSALYLCASSLPGGGQGSNQPQHFGDGTRLSIL.